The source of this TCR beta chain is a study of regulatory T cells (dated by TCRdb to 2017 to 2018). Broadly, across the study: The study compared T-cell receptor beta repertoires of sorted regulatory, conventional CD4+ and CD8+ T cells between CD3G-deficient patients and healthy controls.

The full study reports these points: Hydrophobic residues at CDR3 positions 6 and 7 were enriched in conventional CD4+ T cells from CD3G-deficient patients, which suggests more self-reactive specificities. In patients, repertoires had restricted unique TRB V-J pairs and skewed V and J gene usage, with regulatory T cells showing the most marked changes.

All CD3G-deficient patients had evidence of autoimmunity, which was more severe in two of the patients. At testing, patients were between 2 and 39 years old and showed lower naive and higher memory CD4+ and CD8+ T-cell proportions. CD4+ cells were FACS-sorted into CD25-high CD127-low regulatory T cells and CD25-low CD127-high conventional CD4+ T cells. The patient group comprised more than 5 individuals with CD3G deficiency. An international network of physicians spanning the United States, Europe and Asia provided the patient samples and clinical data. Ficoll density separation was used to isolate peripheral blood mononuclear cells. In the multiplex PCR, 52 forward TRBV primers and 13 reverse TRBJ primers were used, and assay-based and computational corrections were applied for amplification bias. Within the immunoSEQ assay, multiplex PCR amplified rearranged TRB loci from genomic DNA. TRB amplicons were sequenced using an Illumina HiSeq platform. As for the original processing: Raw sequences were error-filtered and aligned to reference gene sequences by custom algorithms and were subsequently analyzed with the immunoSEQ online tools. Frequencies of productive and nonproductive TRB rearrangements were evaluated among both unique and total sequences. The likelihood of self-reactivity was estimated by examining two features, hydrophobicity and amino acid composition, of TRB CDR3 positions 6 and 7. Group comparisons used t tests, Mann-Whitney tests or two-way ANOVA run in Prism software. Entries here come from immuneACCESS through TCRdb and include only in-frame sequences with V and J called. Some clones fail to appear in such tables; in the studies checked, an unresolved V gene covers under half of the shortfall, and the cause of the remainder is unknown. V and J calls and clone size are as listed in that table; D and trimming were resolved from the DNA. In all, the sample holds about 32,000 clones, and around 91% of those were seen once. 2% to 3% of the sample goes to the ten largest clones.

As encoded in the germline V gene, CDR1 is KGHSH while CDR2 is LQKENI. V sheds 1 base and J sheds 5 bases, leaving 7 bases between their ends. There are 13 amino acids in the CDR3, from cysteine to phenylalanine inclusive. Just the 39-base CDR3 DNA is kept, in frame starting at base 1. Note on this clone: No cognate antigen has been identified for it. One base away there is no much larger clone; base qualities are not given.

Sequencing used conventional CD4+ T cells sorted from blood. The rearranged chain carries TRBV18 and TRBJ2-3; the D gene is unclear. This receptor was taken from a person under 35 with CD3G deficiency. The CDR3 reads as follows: CASSPQRVDTQYF. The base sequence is TGTGCCAGCTCACCACAAAGGGTAGATACGCAGTATTTT. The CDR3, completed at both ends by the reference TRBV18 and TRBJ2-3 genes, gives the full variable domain NAGVMQNPRHLVRRRGQEARLRCSPMKGHSHVYWYRQLPEEGLKFMVYLQKENIIDESGMPKERFSAEFPKEGPSILRIQQVVRGDSAAYFCASSPQRVDTQYFGPGTRLTVL.